This T cell receptor beta chain was obtained from a study of identifying expanded T cells in peripheral blood. Study-wide findings and caveats: Roughly 1.2 clones differed between technical replicates, versus approximately 16 and 20 over time. Two-week clone count variance significantly increased as total template count grew.

As for this clone: The antigen is unknown.

CDR1 MNHGY and CDR2 SAAAGT come from the germline V gene. Trimming took off 7 bases at V and 0 bases at J, with 16 bases between the two ends. CDR3 size: 16 residues. Collection occurred without any documented infections or immune events in donors. Data came from immunoSEQ multiplex PCR; TCRdb stores just in-frame clones and leaves some out. The sample has more than 65,000 clones; around nine tenths are singletons. The TCR was taken from a person aged 18 to 69 in good health. The J gene is TRBJ1-3, the V gene TRBV6-8; D possibly corresponds to TRBD1 (6 bases). The sequencing input was blood. CDR3 residues: CASTYQGGGSGNTIYF. DNA of the CDR3: TGTGCCAGCACCTACCAAGGGGGGGGCTCTGGAAACACCATATATTTT.